This is a list of T cell receptor beta chains from one sample in a study of T cell responses to AZD1222 COVID-19 vaccine. Clones were read by immunoSEQ multiplex PCR, and TCRdb kept only the in-frame ones, dropping some. Found here are approximately 89,000 clones, roughly 90% of them singletons; the top ten hold about 14%. The sequences come from peripheral blood, collected on day 0 of AZD1222 vaccination. These receptors all come from an adult in good health. Both conserved end residues are part of each CDR3. Each record gives: V gene, J gene, D gene, CDR3 protein, CDR3 DNA. The D gene is left open where the match is weak.

V: TRBV5-4; J: TRBJ2-1; D: -; CDR3: CASSLPDGARYNEQFF; DNA: TGTGCCAGCAGCTTACCGGACGGGGCGCGTTACAATGAGCAGTTCTTC
V: TRBV5-4; J: TRBJ2-1; D: TRBD2; CDR3: CASNQRGAYNEQFF; DNA: TGTGCCAGCAACCAGCGGGGCGCCTACAATGAGCAGTTCTTC
V: TRBV9; J: TRBJ2-7; D: TRBD2; CDR3: CASSVILGSGGECYEQYF; DNA: TGTGCCAGCAGCGTAATTCTGGGTAGCGGGGGGGAGTGCTACGAGCAGTACTTC
V: TRBV6-6; J: TRBJ2-7; D: TRBD1; CDR3: CASRLGQGKNEQYF; DNA: TGTGCCAGCAGGCTTGGACAGGGGAAAAACGAGCAGTACTTC
V: TRBV7-2; J: TRBJ1-2; D: -; CDR3: CASSLIGQAYGYTF; DNA: TGTGCCAGCAGTCTTATCGGACAAGCTTATGGCTACACCTTC
V: TRBV3-1/TRBV3-2; J: TRBJ2-1; D: TRBD2; CDR3: CASSQIERGSYNEQFF; DNA: TGTGCCAGCAGTCAGATTGAGCGGGGATCTTACAATGAGCAGTTCTTC
V: TRBV15; J: TRBJ1-2; D: -; CDR3: CATSRDRSGYLNYGYTF; DNA: TGTGCCACCAGCAGAGATAGGTCAGGGTACCTGAACTATGGCTACACCTTC
V: TRBV7-8; J: TRBJ1-1; D: -; CDR3: CASSLETNTEAFF; DNA: TGTGCCAGCAGCTTAGAGACAAACACTGAAGCTTTCTTT
V: TRBV30; J: TRBJ1-2; D: TRBD1; CDR3: CAAPRDREDGYTF; DNA: TGTGCCGCCCCCCGGGACAGGGAGGATGGCTACACCTTC
V: TRBV9; J: TRBJ1-3; D: -; CDR3: CASSVRGENTIYF; DNA: TGTGCCAGCAGCGTACGTGGGGAAAACACCATATATTTT
V: TRBV13; J: TRBJ2-5; D: -; CDR3: CASSLGLGGAQETQYF; DNA: TGTGCCAGCAGCTTAGGCCTCGGCGGGGCCCAAGAGACCCAGTACTTC
V: TRBV7-2; J: TRBJ2-7; D: -; CDR3: CASSKGFSSYEQYF; DNA: TGTGCCAGCAGCAAGGGGTTTAGCTCCTACGAGCAGTACTTC
V: TRBV5-1; J: TRBJ1-1; D: -; CDR3: CASSPQQGRSTEAFF; DNA: TGCGCCAGCAGCCCCCAACAGGGACGGAGCACTGAAGCTTTCTTT
V: TRBV25-1; J: TRBJ1-2; D: TRBD1; CDR3: CASSDGTDLERYGYTF; DNA: TGTGCCAGCAGCGACGGGACAGACTTAGAGCGCTATGGCTACACCTTC
V: TRBV4-2; J: TRBJ2-3; D: TRBD1; CDR3: CASSPMGQDTDTQYF; DNA: TGTGCCAGCAGCCCCATGGGACAGGACACAGATACGCAGTATTTT
V: TRBV6-5; J: TRBJ1-5; D: TRBD1; CDR3: CASSRDRDQPQHF; DNA: TGTGCCAGCAGTCGGGACAGGGACCAGCCCCAGCATTTT
V: TRBV10-3; J: TRBJ2-5; D: -; CDR3: CAISERGPKQETQYF; DNA: TGTGCCATCAGTGAGCGGGGGCCAAAGCAGGAGACCCAGTACTTC
V: TRBV28; J: TRBJ2-2; D: TRBD2; CDR3: CASSPRGSGGASGELFF; DNA: TGTGCCAGCAGTCCCCGGGGAAGCGGGGGGGCGTCCGGGGAGCTGTTTTTT
V: TRBV6-5; J: TRBJ1-1; D: -; CDR3: CASSSVVNVNTEAFF; DNA: TGTGCCAGCAGTTCGGTAGTGAATGTGAACACTGAAGCTTTCTTT
V: TRBV18; J: TRBJ1-6; D: -; CDR3: CASSPNGGALDSPLHF; DNA: TGTGCCAGCTCACCAAATGGGGGAGCACTCGATTCACCCCTCCACTTT
V: TRBV4-3; J: TRBJ2-7; D: -; CDR3: CASSHITGSSYEQYF; DNA: TGCGCCAGCAGCCACATTACAGGGTCCTCCTACGAGCAGTACTTC
V: TRBV30; J: TRBJ1-6; D: -; CDR3: CAWSVRGQGVSPLHF; DNA: TGTGCCTGGAGTGTACGAGGTCAGGGAGTTTCACCCCTCCACTTT
V: TRBV19; J: TRBJ2-3; D: -; CDR3: CASSIDHERGTDTQYF; DNA: TGTGCCAGTAGTATAGATCATGAGAGGGGGACAGATACGCAGTATTTT
V: TRBV6-5; J: TRBJ2-7; D: TRBD1; CDR3: CASNLDRSASYEQYF; DNA: TGTGCCAGCAACCTGGACAGGTCTGCCTCCTACGAGCAGTACTTC
V: TRBV5-1; J: TRBJ2-2; D: TRBD2; CDR3: CASSIIGTSGGLQYGELFF; DNA: TGCGCCAGCAGCATAATCGGGACTAGCGGGGGGCTACAGTACGGGGAGCTGTTTTTT
V: TRBV19; J: TRBJ2-7; D: TRBD1; CDR3: CASSIPIRQGLNEQYF; DNA: TGTGCCAGTAGTATCCCCATCCGACAGGGGCTTAACGAGCAGTACTTC
V: TRBV5-6; J: TRBJ2-7; D: TRBD2; CDR3: CASSQPGLGYEQYF; DNA: TGTGCCAGCAGCCAACCGGGACTAGGCTACGAGCAGTACTTC
V: TRBV6-5; J: TRBJ1-5; D: -; CDR3: CASSPLPGQPQHF; DNA: TGTGCCAGCAGTCCCCTCCCGGGTCAGCCCCAGCATTTT
V: TRBV7-3; J: TRBJ2-7; D: -; CDR3: CASSPRAGISYEQYF; DNA: TGTGCCAGCAGCCCTCGGGCGGGGATCTCCTACGAGCAGTACTTC
V: TRBV6-5; J: TRBJ2-7; D: TRBD1; CDR3: CATPGTGGRDEQYF; DNA: TGTGCCACCCCAGGGACAGGGGGCCGGGACGAGCAGTACTTC
V: TRBV30; J: TRBJ2-3; D: -; CDR3: CAWSVQTPTDTQYF; DNA: TGTGCCTGGAGTGTACAAACCCCCACAGATACGCAGTATTTT